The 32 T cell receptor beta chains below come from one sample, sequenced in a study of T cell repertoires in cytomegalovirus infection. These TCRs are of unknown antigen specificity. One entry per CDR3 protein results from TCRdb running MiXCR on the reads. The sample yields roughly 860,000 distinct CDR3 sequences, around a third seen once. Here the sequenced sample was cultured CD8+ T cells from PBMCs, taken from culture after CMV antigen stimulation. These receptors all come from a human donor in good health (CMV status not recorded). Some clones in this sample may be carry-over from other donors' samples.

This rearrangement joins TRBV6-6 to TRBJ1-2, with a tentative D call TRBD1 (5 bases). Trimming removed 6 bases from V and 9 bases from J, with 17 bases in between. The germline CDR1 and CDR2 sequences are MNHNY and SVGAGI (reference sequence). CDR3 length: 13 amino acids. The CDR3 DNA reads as TGTGCCAGCAGCGAGGACATCCCCTGGAGCTACACCTTC. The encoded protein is CASSEDIPWSYTF.

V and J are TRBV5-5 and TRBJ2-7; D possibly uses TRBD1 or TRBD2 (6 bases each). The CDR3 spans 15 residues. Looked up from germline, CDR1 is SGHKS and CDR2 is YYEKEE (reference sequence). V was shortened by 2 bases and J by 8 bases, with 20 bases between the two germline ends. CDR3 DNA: TGTGCCAGCAGCTTTGGGTTGGAGGGGGGCAATCAGCAGTACTTC. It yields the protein CASSFGLEGGNQQYF. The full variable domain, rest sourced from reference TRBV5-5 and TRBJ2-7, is DAGVTQSPTHLIKTRGQQVTLRCSPISGHKSVSWYQQVLGQGPQFIFQYYEKEERGRGNFPDRFSARQFPNYSSELNVNALLLGDSALYLCASSFGLEGGNQQYFGPGTRLTVT.

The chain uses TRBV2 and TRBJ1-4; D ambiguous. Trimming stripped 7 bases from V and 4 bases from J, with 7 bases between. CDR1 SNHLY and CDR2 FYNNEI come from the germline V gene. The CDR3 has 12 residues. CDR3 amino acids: CASTSSNEKLFF. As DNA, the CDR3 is TGTGCCAGCACTAGCAGTAATGAAAAACTGTTTTTT.

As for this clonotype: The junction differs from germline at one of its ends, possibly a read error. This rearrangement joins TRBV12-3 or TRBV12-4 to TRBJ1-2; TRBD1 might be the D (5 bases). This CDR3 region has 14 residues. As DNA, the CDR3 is TGTGCCAGCAGCCAGGCTGGGGGAGACTATGGCTTCACCTTC. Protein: CASSQAGGDYGFTF.

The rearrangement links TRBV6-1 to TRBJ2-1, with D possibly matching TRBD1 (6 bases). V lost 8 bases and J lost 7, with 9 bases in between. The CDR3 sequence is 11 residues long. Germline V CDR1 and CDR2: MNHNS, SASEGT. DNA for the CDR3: TGTGCCAGCCAAACAGGGAATGAGCAGTTCTTC. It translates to CASQTGNEQFF.

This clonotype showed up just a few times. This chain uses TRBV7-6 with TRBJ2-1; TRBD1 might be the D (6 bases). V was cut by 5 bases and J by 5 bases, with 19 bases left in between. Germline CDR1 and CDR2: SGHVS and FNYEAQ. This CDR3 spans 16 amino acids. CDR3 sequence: CASSPTLGTINNEQFF. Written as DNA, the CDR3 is TGTGCCAGCAGCCCAACTCTCGGGACAATCAACAATGAGCAGTTCTTC.

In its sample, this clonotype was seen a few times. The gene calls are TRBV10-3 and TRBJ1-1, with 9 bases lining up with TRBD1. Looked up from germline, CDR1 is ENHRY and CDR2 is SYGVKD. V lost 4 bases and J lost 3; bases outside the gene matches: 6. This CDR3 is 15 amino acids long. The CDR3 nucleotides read TGTGCCATCAGTGGTGGGCGGACAGGGGACACTGAAGCTTTCTTT. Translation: CAISGGRTGDTEAFF.

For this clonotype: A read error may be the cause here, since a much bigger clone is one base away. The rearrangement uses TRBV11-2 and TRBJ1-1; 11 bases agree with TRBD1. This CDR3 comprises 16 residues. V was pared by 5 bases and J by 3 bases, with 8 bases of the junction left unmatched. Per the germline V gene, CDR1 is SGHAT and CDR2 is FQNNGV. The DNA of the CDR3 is TGTGCCAGCAGCCCCTGGACAGGGGGCACATACACTGAAGCTTTCTTT. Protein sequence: CASSPWTGGTYTEAFF.

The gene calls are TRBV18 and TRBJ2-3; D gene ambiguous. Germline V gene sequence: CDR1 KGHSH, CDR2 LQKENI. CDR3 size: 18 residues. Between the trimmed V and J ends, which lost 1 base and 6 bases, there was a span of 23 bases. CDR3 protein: CASSPRNTTLDWPDTQYF. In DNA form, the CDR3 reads TGTGCCAGCTCACCACGAAATACGACATTGGATTGGCCCGATACGCAGTATTTT.

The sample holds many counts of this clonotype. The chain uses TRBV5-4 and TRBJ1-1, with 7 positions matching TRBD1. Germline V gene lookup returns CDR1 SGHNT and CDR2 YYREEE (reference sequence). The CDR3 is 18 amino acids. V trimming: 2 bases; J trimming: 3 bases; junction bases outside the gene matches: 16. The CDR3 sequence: CASSFSPYGTEFHTEAFF. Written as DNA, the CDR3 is TGTGCCAGCAGCTTCTCACCTTACGGGACAGAATTCCACACTGAAGCTTTCTTT.

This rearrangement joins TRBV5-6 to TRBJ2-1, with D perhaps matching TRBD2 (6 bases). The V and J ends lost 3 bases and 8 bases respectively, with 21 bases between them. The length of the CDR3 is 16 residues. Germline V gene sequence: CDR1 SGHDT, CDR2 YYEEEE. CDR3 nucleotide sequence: TGTGCCAGCAGCTCAATCTCCGGGGGAAGAGTGGATGAGCAGTTCTTC. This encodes CASSSISGGRVDEQFF. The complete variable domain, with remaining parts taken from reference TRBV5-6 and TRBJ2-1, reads DAGVTQSPTHLIKTRGQQVTLRCSPKSGHDTVSWYQQALGQGPQFIFQYYEEEERQRGNFPDRFSGHQFPNYSSELNVNALLLGDSALYLCASSSISGGRVDEQFFGPGTRLTVL.

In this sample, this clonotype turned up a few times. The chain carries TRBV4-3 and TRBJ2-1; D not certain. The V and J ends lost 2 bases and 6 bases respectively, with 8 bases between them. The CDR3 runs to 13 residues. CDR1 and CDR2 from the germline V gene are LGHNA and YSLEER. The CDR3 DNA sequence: TGCGCCAGCAGCCAAATCCGGATCAATGAGCAGTTCTTC. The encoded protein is CASSQIRINEQFF.

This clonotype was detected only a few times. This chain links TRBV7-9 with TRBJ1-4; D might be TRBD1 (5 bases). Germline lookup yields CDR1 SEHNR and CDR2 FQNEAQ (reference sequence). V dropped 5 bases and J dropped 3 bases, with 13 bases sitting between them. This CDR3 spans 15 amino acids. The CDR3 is CASSPPQGPNEKLFF. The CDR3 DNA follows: TGTGCCAGCAGCCCACCGCAGGGCCCTAATGAAAAACTGTTTTTT.

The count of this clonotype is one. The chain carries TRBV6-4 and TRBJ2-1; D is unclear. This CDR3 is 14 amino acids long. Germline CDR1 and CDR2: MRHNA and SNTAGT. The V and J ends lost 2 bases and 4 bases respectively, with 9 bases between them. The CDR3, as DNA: TGTGCCAGCAGTGACACCCCTGGGTACAATGAGCAGTTCTTC. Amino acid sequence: CASSDTPGYNEQFF.

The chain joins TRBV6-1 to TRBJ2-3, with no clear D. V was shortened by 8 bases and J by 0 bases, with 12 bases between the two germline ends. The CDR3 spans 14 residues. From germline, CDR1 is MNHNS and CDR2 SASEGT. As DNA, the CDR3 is TGTGCCAGCGGTCATCTTACTAGCACAGATACGCAGTATTTT. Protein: CASGHLTSTDTQYF.

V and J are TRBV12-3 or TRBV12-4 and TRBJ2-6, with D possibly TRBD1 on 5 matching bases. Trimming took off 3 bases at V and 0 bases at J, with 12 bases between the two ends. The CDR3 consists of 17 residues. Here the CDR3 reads CASSLSGQISGANVLTF. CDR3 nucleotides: TGTGCCAGCAGTTTGTCAGGACAAATCTCTGGGGCCAACGTCCTGACTTTC.

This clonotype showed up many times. CDR3 protein: CASSESRTTYGYTF. The CDR3 DNA follows: TGTGCCAGCAGTGAATCCCGAACTACCTATGGCTACACCTTC. V usage is TRBV25-1 and J usage is TRBJ1-2; the D is unclear. Looked up from germline, CDR1 is MGHDK and CDR2 is SYGVNS. This CDR3 has 14 amino acids. V was trimmed by 1 base and J by 4 bases, leaving 10 bases between them.

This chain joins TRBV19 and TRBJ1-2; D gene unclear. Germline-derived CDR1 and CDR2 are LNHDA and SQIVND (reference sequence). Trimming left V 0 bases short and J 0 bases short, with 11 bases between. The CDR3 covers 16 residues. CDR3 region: CASSIDWETTNYGYTF. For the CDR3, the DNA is TGTGCCAGTAGTATAGATTGGGAGACAACTAACTATGGCTACACCTTC.

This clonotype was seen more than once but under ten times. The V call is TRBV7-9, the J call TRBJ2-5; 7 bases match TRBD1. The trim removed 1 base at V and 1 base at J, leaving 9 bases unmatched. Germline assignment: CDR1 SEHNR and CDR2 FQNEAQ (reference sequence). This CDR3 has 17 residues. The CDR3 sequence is CASSLEIRGTVQETQYF. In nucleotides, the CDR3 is TGTGCCAGCAGCTTAGAGATCAGAGGGACAGTCCAAGAGACCCAGTACTTC.

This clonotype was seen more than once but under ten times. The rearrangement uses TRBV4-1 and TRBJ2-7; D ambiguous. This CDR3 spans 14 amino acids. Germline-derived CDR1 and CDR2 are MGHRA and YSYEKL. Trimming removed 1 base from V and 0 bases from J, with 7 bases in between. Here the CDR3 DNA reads TGCGCCAGCAGCCAAGGACCGAGCTCCTACGAGCAGTACTTC. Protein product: CASSQGPSSYEQYF.

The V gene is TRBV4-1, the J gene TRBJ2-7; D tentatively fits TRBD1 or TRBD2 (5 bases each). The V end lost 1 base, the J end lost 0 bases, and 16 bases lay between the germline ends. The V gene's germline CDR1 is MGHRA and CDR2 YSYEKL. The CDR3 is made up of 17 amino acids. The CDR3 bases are TGCGCCAGCAGCCAAGGAGAGGTCTTTGGGGGCTCCTACGAGCAGTACTTC. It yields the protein CASSQGEVFGGSYEQYF.

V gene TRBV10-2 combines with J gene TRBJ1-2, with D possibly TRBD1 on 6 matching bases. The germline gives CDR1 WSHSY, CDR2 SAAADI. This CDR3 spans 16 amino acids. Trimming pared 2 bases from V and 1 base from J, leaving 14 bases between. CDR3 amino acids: CASSELGHDLNYGYTF. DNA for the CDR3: TGCGCCAGCAGTGAGCTGGGACACGACCTTAACTATGGCTACACCTTC.

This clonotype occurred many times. Here the CDR3 reads CASSLPPLSPLGETQYF. CDR3 in DNA: TGTGCCAGCAGCTTACCCCCTTTGAGCCCCCTAGGAGAGACCCAGTACTTC. The genes are TRBV7-8 and TRBJ2-5, with D unresolved. The CDR3 runs to 17 residues. Trimming cost V 2 bases and J 4 bases, with 20 bases left between them. Germline loops: CDR1 SGHVS, CDR2 FQNEAQ.

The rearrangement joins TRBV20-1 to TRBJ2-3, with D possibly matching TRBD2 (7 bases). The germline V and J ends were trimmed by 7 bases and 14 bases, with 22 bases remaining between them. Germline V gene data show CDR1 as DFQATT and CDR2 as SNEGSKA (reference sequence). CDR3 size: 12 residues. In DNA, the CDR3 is TGCAGTGTTACCCCTGGGGGGGGGCCACGGTATTTT. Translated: CSVTPGGGPRYF.

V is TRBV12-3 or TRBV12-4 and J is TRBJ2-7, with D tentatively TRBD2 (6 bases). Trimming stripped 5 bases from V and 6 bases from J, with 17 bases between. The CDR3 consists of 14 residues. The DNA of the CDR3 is TGTGCCAGCAGTCCCTCCCCCGGGGGAGGCGAGCAGTACTTC. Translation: CASSPSPGGGEQYF.

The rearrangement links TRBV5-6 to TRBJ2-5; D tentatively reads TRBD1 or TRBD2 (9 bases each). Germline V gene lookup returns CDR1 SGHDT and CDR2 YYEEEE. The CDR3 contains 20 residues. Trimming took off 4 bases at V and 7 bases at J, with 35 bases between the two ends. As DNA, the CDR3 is TGTGCCAGCAGCGAGGGACAGGGAGTGACTAGCGGAGGCAGGGTTGGGACCCAGTACTTC. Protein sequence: CASSEGQGVTSGGRVGTQYF.

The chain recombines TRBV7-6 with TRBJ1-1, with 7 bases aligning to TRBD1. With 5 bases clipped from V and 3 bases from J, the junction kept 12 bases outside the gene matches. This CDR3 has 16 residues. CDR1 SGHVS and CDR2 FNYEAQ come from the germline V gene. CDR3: CASSTRTTGLDTEAFF. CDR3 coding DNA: TGTGCCAGCAGCACCAGGACGACAGGGTTGGACACTGAAGCTTTCTTT.

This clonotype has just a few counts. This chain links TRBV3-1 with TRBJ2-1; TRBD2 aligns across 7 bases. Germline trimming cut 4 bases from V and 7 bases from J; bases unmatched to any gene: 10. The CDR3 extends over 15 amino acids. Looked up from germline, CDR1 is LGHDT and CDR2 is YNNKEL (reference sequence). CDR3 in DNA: TGTGCCAGCAGCCCCGACCTTTGGGGGGGAAATGAGCAGTTCTTC. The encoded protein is CASSPDLWGGNEQFF.

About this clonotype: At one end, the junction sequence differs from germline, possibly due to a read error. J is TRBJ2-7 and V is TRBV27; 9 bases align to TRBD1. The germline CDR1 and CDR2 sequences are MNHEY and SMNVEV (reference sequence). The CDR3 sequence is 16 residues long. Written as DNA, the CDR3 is TGTGCCAGCAGCTGGTTATCCGGGACAGGGAGGTACGAGGAGTACTTC. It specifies CASSWLSGTGRYEEYF.

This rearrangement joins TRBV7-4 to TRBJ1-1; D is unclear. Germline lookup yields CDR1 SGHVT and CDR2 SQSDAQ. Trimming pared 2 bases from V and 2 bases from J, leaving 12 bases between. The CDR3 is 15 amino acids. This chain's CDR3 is CASSLPGLANTEAFF. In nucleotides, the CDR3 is TGTGCCAGCAGCTTACCAGGCTTGGCCAACACTGAAGCTTTCTTT.

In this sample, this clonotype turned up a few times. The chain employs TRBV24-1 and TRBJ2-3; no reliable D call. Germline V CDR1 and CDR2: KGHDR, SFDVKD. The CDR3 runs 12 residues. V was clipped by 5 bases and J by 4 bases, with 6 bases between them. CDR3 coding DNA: TGTGCCACCAGTGGGCAGCCAGATACGCAGTATTTT. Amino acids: CATSGQPDTQYF.

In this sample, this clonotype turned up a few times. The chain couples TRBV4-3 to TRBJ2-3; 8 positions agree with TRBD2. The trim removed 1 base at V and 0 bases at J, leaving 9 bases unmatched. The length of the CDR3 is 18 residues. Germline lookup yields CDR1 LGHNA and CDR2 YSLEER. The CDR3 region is CASSQALAGSLSTDTQYF. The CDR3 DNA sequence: TGCGCCAGCAGCCAAGCTTTAGCGGGGAGCTTAAGCACAGATACGCAGTATTTT.